The clone carrying this T cell receptor (beta chain) turned up a few times. Its antigen is still unknown. The data are from a study of early T cells in non-severe SARS-CoV-2 infection. For the study at large: Unsorted whole-blood RNA was sequenced in bulk, leaving chains unpaired. Findings and limits, study-wide: Matching results from VDJdb favored anti-spike CD8 responses, leaving private and CD4 specificities undetected.

This CDR3 has 14 residues. From germline, CDR1 is PRHDT and CDR2 FYEKMQ (reference sequence). V was pared by 4 bases and J by 7 bases, with 14 bases between. Unique molecular identifiers tagged individual cDNA molecules. TCRdb re-analysed the 5' RACE reads in MiXCR, keeping a single row per CDR3 protein. The repertoire holds about 64,000 distinct CDR3 sequences, with about an eighth as singletons. The sample was whole blood. This TCR derives from an adult who was a healthcare worker with PCR-confirmed SARS-CoV-2 infection or an uninfected control (not recorded which). The gene calls are TRBV13 and TRBJ2-1, with a tentative D call TRBD1 (6 bases). The DNA for the CDR3 is TGTGCCAGCAGCTCGGGACACCCTGGGAATGAGCAGTTCTTC. It yields the protein CASSSGHPGNEQFF. The complete variable domain, with remaining parts taken from reference TRBV13 and TRBJ2-1, reads AAGVIQSPRHLIKEKRETATLKCYPIPRHDTVYWYQQGPGQDPQFLISFYEKMQSDKGSIPDRFSAQQFSDYHSELNMSSLELGDSALYFCASSSGHPGNEQFFGPGTRLTVL.